A selection of T cell receptor beta chains follows, all from one sample in a study of regulatory T cells in long-lasting Graves disease. TCRdb re-analysed the multiplex PCR reads in MiXCR, keeping a single row per CDR3 protein. The sample contains about 660,000 distinct CDR3 sequences, around 32% of which appear only once. Source: peripheral blood mononuclear cells (PBMCs), taken when the disease was refractory, from a patient treated with antithyroid drugs. These receptors were taken from a female donor with Graves disease. CDR3s include the opening cysteine and the closing phenylalanine or tryptophan. The D gene is left open where the match is weak. For some rows the clone size is stated as once, few or many, or as a class when expanded; others skip it.

TRBV27	few	TRBD1	TRBJ1-6	TGTGCCAGCAGAACTTACAGGGGTTCACCCCTCCACTTT	CASRTYRGSPLHF
TRBV7-9	few	NA	TRBJ2-7	TGTGCCAGCACCAAGCCTAGTGGATCCCACTACGAGCAGTACTTC	CASTKPSGSHYEQYF
TRBV28	few	TRBD1	TRBJ1-6	TGTGCCAGCAGTGTCCGGACAGGTGGTAATTCACCCCTCCACTTT	CASSVRTGGNSPLHF
TRBV20-1	few	TRBD1	TRBJ1-5	TGCAGTGCTCCGGACAGGGTTGGCAATCAGCCCCAGCATTTT	CSAPDRVGNQPQHF
TRBV27	few	NA	TRBJ2-7	TGTGCCAGCAGTTTCAACCCAACCGACTACGAGCAGTACTTC	CASSFNPTDYEQYF
TRBV5-1	NA	NA	TRBJ2-7	TGCGCCAGCAGCTCACAGGGGGGGGCCTACGAGCAGTACTTC	CASSSQGGAYEQYF
TRBV29-1	many	NA	TRBJ2-7	TGCAGCGTTGAACGTGACAAGTCCTACGAGCAGTACTTC	CSVERDKSYEQYF
TRBV11-2	many	NA	TRBJ2-7	TGTGCCAGCAGCTTAGTCGTCGGCGGGGTCTACGAGCAGTACTTC	CASSLVVGGVYEQYF
TRBV27	NA	NA	TRBJ1-1	TGTGCCAGCAGTTTAGGGGGGCTCATGAACACTGAAGCTTTCTTT	CASSLGGLMNTEAFF
TRBV9	NA	NA	TRBJ1-3	TGTGCCAGCAGCCAGGACCCGAGCTCTGGAAACACCATATATTTT	CASSQDPSSGNTIYF
TRBV7-3	NA	TRBD2	TRBJ2-2	TGTGCCAGCAGCTTAGGTAGACTAGCGGGAGGGTCCGACACCGGGGAGCTGTTTTTT	CASSLGRLAGGSDTGELFF
TRBV15	NA	NA	TRBJ1-3	TGTGCCACCAGCAGAGGCTTTCAGGAGAGTGGAAACACCATATATTTT	CATSRGFQESGNTIYF
TRBV7-3	NA	NA	TRBJ1-1	TGTGCCAGCAGCTTAACCGGCACAGTACCAAACACTGAAGCTTTCTTT	CASSLTGTVPNTEAFF
TRBV9	NA	NA	TRBJ2-5	TGTGCCAGCAGCACACGACAGAGGGAGACCCAGTACTTC	CASSTRQRETQYF
TRBV20-1	many	TRBD2	TRBJ2-5	TGCAGTGCTACCCCTAGCGGGAGTATGGAGACCCAGTACTTC	CSATPSGSMETQYF
TRBV20-1	NA	NA	TRBJ2-5	TGCAGTGCCACCCAGGGGGGAGGCAAGACCCAGTACTTC	CSATQGGGKTQYF
TRBV6-2/TRBV6-3	few	TRBD2	TRBJ2-1	TGTGCCAGCAGTTACTCCCGGGGAGGGAATGAGCAGTTCTTC	CASSYSRGGNEQFF
TRBV9	once	TRBD1	TRBJ1-4	TGTGCCAGCAGCGGGGGACAGGAGACAACTAATGAAAAACTGTTTTTT	CASSGGQETTNEKLFF
TRBV9	NA	NA	TRBJ1-1	TGTGCCAGCAGCGTCATCGCGGGGACGGAAGCTTTCTTT	CASSVIAGTEAFF
TRBV20-1	few	NA	TRBJ2-5	TGCAGTGCTGAGGTACAAGAGACCCAGTACTTC	CSAEVQETQYF
TRBV10-2	NA	NA	TRBJ2-5	TGCGCCAGCAGCGACCGACAGTTCCAAGAGACCCAGTACTTC	CASSDRQFQETQYF
TRBV18	NA	NA	TRBJ2-5	TGTGCCAGCAGTCCGCAATTGGAGACCCAGTACTTC	CASSPQLETQYF
TRBV6-2/TRBV6-3	few	NA	TRBJ1-3	TGTGCCAGCAGTTACACAGGCCTCTCTGGAAACACCATATATTTT	CASSYTGLSGNTIYF
TRBV30	NA	NA	TRBJ1-1	TGTGCCTGGAATCAGCCCCCAGGGAACACTGAAGCTTTCTTT	CAWNQPPGNTEAFF
TRBV12-3/TRBV12-4	many	TRBD1	TRBJ1-1	TGTGCCAGCAGTTCCGAGACAGGGGGGATTGTGAACACTGAAGCTTTCTTT	CASSSETGGIVNTEAFF
TRBV5-1	NA	NA	TRBJ2-3	TGCGCCAGCAGCTCGTTGACTAGTTCAGATACGCAGTATTTT	CASSSLTSSDTQYF
TRBV28	many	NA	TRBJ1-1	TGTGCCAGCAGTTTGGGGGGTCAGGGCGGCACTGAAGCTTTCTTT	CASSLGGQGGTEAFF
TRBV12-3/TRBV12-4	many	TRBD1	TRBJ2-2	TGTGCCAGTAAGGGGGCGACTCAGCCCGGGGAGCTGTTTTTT	CASKGATQPGELFF
TRBV6-1	NA	NA	TRBJ2-5	TGTGCCAGCAGTCCTGGACCAGTAAAGGAGACCCAGTACTTC	CASSPGPVKETQYF
TRBV20-1	NA	TRBD1	TRBJ1-1	TGCAGTGCTAAGGGACAGGCGGAACTGAACACTGAAGCTTTCTTT	CSAKGQAELNTEAFF
TRBV2	many	NA	TRBJ1-4	TGTGCCAGCAGTCTCCGATCTGAAAAACTGTTTTTT	CASSLRSEKLFF
TRBV4-1	NA	TRBD1	TRBJ1-6	TGCGCCAGCAGCCAAGGTTGGACAGGGGCAGGTAATTCACCCCTCCACTTT	CASSQGWTGAGNSPLHF
TRBV6-7	NA	TRBD1	TRBJ2-3	TGTGCCAGCAGACTCCGGGACAGCGAAACTAGCACAGATACGCAGTATTTT	CASRLRDSETSTDTQYF
TRBV10-3	NA	TRBD2	TRBJ2-5	TGTGCCATCAGGCCTAGCGGGTCCCAAGAGACCCAGTACTTC	CAIRPSGSQETQYF
TRBV12-5	few	NA	TRBJ2-4	TGTGCTAGTGGTTTCGAGGGAGGCTTCATTCAGTACTTC	CASGFEGGFIQYF
TRBV6-1	NA	NA	TRBJ1-2	TGTGCCAGCAGTCGGGGGCGCGGCTATGGCTACACCTTC	CASSRGRGYGYTF
TRBV12-3/TRBV12-4	many	TRBD2	TRBJ2-5	TGTGCCAGCAGTCCCCGGTACGCGGGAGTGGAGACCCAGTACTTC	CASSPRYAGVETQYF
TRBV2	many	NA	TRBJ1-2	TGTGCCAGCAAGACAGGAGTATCCTATGGCTACACCTTC	CASKTGVSYGYTF
TRBV5-1	NA	TRBD1	TRBJ2-7	TGCGCCAGCAGCCCAAGGGGGCCATCCTACTACGAGCAGTACTTC	CASSPRGPSYYEQYF
TRBV20-1	many	NA	TRBJ2-7	TGCAGTGCTAGACAGACTTACTCCTACGAGCAGTACTTC	CSARQTYSYEQYF
TRBV20-1	NA	NA	TRBJ1-3	TGCAGTGCTAGGGATTGGGGCAACCCCCGGGCTGGAAACACCATATATTTT	CSARDWGNPRAGNTIYF
TRBV7-2	NA	TRBD1	TRBJ1-2	TGTGCCAGCAGCTTAGTTGGGACAGGGGATGGCTACACCTTC	CASSLVGTGDGYTF
TRBV7-3	NA	NA	TRBJ1-1	TGTGCCAGCAGCTCTCTGGACTTGGGTGAAGCTTTCTTT	CASSSLDLGEAFF
TRBV5-1	NA	NA	TRBJ1-5	TGCGCCAGCAGCTTGGATGTCGGGGGGAATCAGCCCCAGCATTTT	CASSLDVGGNQPQHF
TRBV20-1	NA	NA	TRBJ1-6	TGCAGTGCTAGTATCGGGTCAGTCAATTCACCCCTCCACTTT	CSASIGSVNSPLHF
TRBV30	few	TRBD1	TRBJ1-5	TGTGCCTGGAGTCTGAGACAGGGTTGGCAGCCCCAGCATTTT	CAWSLRQGWQPQHF
TRBV10-3	few	NA	TRBJ1-5	TGTGCCATCAGTGAGTCGGCGGGGCTTCAGCCCCAGCATTTT	CAISESAGLQPQHF
TRBV10-3	NA	NA	TRBJ1-2	TGTGCCATCAGTGAGTCGGGGGACGATGGCTACACCTTC	CAISESGDDGYTF
TRBV6-1	NA	NA	TRBJ1-5	TGTGCCAGCAGGGAATCCGGGACGGGCAATCAGCCCCAGCATTTT	CASRESGTGNQPQHF